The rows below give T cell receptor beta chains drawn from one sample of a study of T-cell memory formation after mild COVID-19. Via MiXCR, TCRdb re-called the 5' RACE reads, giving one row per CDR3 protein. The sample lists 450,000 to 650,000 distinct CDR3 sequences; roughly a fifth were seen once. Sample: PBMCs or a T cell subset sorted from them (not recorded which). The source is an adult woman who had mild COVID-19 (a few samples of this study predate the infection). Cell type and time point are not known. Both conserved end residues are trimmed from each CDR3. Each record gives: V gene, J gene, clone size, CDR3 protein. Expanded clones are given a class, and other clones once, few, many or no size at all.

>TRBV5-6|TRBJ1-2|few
ASSLPGGVYGYT
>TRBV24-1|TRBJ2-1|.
ATSDSGLAGGNEQF
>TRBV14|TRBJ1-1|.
ASSQRQGMNTEAF
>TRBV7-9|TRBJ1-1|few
ASSLASGRITEAF
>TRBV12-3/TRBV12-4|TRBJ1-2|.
ASSRDRGRGYT
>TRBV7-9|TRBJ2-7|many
ASSSSRSYEQY
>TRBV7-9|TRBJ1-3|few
ASSLSGGTSGNTIY
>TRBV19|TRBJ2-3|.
ASTLGLGDTQY
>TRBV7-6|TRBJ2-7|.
ASSLAPEDYEQY
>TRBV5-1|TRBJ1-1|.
ASSLGFTVLDNTEAF
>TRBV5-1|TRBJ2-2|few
ASSLWNSTNTGELF
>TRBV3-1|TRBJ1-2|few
ASSQTTGFVLSGYT
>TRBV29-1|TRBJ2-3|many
SVASGGAGRGTDTQY
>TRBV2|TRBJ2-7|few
ASRDPESSYEQY
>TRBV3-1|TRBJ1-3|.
ASSRSMGSSGNTIY
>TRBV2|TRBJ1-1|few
ASRTEGLGTEAF
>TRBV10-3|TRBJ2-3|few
ATRDGSTDTQY
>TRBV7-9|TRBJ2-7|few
ASSPARGRGYEQY
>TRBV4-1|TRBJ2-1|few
ASSQGPGSGNEQF
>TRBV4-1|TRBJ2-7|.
ASSRTSSGDYEQY
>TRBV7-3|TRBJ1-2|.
ASSPTSGAGYT
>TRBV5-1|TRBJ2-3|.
ASSLDGGGSSDTQY
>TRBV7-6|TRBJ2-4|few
ASSPGQGHIQY
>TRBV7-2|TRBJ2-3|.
ASSLRWGGTGADTQY
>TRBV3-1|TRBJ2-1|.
ASSQDPRNEQF
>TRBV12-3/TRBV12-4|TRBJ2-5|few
ASSFTTMTETQY
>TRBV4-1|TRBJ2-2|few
ASSNLGGHTGELF
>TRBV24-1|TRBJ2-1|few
ATSAQRLAASYNEQF
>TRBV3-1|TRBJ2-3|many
ASSQDGTRYGGPDTQY
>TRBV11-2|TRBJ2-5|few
ASSLVGGVVETQY
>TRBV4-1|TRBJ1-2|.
ASSQVDGDHGYT
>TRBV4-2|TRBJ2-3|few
ASSQGVADTSTDTQY
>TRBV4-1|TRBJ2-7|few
ASSHPRGDRAYEQY
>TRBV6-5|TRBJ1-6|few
ASSWGKANSPLH
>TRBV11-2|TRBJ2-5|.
ASSRSRGWETQY
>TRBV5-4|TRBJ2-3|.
ASSPGSASTDTQY
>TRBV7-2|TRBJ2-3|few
ASTLDRVADTQY
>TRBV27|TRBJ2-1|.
ASSILAGVYNEQF
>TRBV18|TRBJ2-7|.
ASSLEAGVNEQY
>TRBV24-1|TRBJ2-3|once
ATRDLINTQY
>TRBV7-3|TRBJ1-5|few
ASSLNLGGPQH
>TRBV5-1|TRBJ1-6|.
ASSLDGTGGNSPLH
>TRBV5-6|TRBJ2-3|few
ASSSGLAGPDTQY
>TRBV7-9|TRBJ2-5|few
ASSSSTGQETQY
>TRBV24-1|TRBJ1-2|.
ATSPGVGRTYGYT
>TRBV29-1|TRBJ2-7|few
SVGRNQPPYEQY
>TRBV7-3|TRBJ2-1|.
ASSSQRTSGRPCNNEQF
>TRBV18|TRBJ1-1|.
ASSPPGQGALVGPEAF
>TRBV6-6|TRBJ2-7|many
ASSAENYEQY
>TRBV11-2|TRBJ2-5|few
ASSVPGPLQETQY
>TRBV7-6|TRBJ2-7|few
ASSSPLGPGTGGRSGSYEQY
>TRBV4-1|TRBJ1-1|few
ASSQGPGLNTEAF
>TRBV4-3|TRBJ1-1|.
ASSPQGWTEAF
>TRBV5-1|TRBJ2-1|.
ASSFTGTEVNEQF
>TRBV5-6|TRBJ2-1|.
ATMRGVSSYNEQF